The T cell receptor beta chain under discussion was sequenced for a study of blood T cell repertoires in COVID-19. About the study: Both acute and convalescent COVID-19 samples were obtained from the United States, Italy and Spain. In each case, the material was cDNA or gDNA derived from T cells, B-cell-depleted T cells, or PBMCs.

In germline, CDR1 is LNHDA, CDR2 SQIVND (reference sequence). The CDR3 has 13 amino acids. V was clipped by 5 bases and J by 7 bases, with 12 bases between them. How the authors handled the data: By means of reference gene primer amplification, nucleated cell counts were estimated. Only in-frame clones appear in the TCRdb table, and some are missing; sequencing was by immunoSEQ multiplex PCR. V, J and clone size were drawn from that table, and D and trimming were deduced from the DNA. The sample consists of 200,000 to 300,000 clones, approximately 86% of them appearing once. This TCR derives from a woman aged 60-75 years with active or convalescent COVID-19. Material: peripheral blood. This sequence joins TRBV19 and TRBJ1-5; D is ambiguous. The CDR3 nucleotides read TGTGCCAGTAGTGTGCGGGCTCAACAGCCCCAGCATTTT. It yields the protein CASSVRAQQPQHF.